Listed here is a single TCR beta chain. The antigen is not known. The germline V gene has CDR1 SGHVS and CDR2 FQNEAQ. The CDR3 is made up of 13 amino acids. Trimming shortened V by 8 bases and J by 2 bases, and 10 bases separated the two germline ends. These data are taken from a study of cytomegalovirus exposure and HLA in healthy donors. Overall study results and limits: An analysis done earlier found most TCR beta V segments productive about 87% or about 30% of the time. Around 18,000 TCR beta sequences were associated with HLA alleles at 0.05 false discovery rate in a later analysis. Cytomegalovirus-associated status was assigned to roughly 160 TCR beta chains. Later on, an analysis found that several of the most significant clusters appeared to be linked to common viral pathogens, which included parvovirus B19.

The PCR had 60 Vbeta and 13 Jbeta primers. Sequenced by immunoSEQ multiplex PCR; TCRdb stores in-frame clones only, minus some. The data show 99,000 or so clones, 70% to 80% seen once. The J gene is TRBJ2-4, the V gene TRBV7-8, with TRBD1 as a possible D gene (6 bases). The sequencing input was PBMCs. The sequence was collected from a man aged 60 to 75 in good health and CMV-seropositive. This CDR3 reads CASSTGPKNIQYF. The CDR3 DNA follows: TGTGCCAGCTCAACAGGGCCCAAAAACATTCAGTACTTC.